Reported below is one TCR beta chain. This entry comes from a study of shared clonotypes between healthy human individuals. Looking at the study overall: The people who gave samples were two women and a few men aged 18 to 49.

The data were produced by immunoSEQ multiplex PCR, yet TCRdb's version contains in-frame clones alone and is incomplete. The profile shows some 530,000 clones, about 78% of them singletons. The trim removed 3 bases at V and 6 bases at J, leaving 6 bases unmatched. Per germline, CDR1 MRHNA and CDR2 SNTAGT. The CDR3 sequence is 15 residues long. The clonotype was recovered from a woman aged 40 to 55 in good health. Some clones in this sample may be carry-over from other donors' samples. The chain carries TRBV6-4 and TRBJ2-1; 9 bases are shared with TRBD2. The sequencing sample was made of PBMCs. DNA of the CDR3: TGTGCCAGCAGTGAGACGGCGGGAGGGCTCAATGAGCAGTTCTTC. It codes for CASSETAGGLNEQFF.